This T cell receptor (beta chain) stems from a study of T cells after yellow fever vaccination. Points from the study as a whole: Most clones from primary vaccination resurfaced after the booster (around 97% CD4, around 90% CD8).

With regard to this clonotype: Its matching antigen is unknown.

Universal primer sites and UMIs were introduced during 5'RACE template-switching synthesis of TCR cDNA. TCRdb reprocessed the 5' RACE reads via MiXCR and lists one record per CDR3 protein. The repertoire holds fewer than 400,000 distinct CDR3 sequences, with about 6.2% as singletons. Germline V CDR1 and CDR2: SGHKS, YYEKEE (reference sequence). This CDR3 has 17 residues. V was pared by 4 bases and J by 4 bases, with 10 bases of the junction left unmatched. The receptor's source is a man between 25 and 39 years old who received the YFV17D yellow fever vaccine. The rearrangement joins TRBV5-5 to TRBJ2-3, with TRBD2 identical over 12 bases. The sequencing here drew on PBMCs, taken 5 days after the yellow fever booster vaccination. The CDR3 DNA reads TGTGCCAGCAGCCTTCCGGGACTAGCGGGTAACTCAGATACGCAGTATTTT. Residues: CASSLPGLAGNSDTQYF.